Each of the 16 T cell receptor beta chains below was sequenced from the same sample in a study of persistence of HIV-infected CD4 T cells. Sequencing used immunoSEQ version 4 in survey mode. The protocol was immunoSEQ multiplex PCR, while the TCRdb copy is restricted to in-frame clones and leaves out a portion. The sample includes 30,000 to 40,000 clones, 80% to 90% seen only once; the top ten take about 20%. Their recognized antigens are unknown. The stimulus was an HIV-1 Gag 15-mer peptide pool, 0.8 to 1 ug/peptide/mL. CD40L/CD69 double-negative CD45RO-high memory CD4+ T cells were collected. Here the sequenced sample was CD4+ T cells sorted from PBMCs after 18-hour stimulation, taken from a patient who received antiretroviral therapy. The source of these receptors is an adult woman with HIV who was CMV-seropositive.

Written as DNA, the CDR3 is TGTGCCAGCAGCACCTCCAGACAGGGTAACACTGAAGCTTTCTTT. Translation: CASSTSRQGNTEAFF. V and J are TRBV7-3 and TRBJ1-1; TRBD1 agrees at 7 bases. V dropped 5 bases and J dropped 2; count of bases not matched to a gene: 8. The CDR3 runs to 15 residues. CDR1 and CDR2 from the germline V gene are SGHTA and FQGTGA.

The chain employs TRBV9 and TRBJ2-7; D perhaps matches TRBD2 (5 bases). The CDR3 length is 16 residues. Deletions cut 0 bases from V and 3 bases from J, with 16 bases between. The V gene's germline CDR1 is SGDLS and CDR2 YYNGEE. The CDR3 spells CASSVVLGVQVYEQYF. The DNA for the CDR3 is TGTGCCAGCAGCGTAGTTTTGGGAGTCCAGGTCTACGAGCAGTACTTC.

In nucleotides, the CDR3 is TGTGCCAGCAGCGTAGACGGGACCCACTCCTACGAGCAGTACTTC. The encoded protein is CASSVDGTHSYEQYF. The rearrangement links TRBV9 to TRBJ2-7; tentatively, D is TRBD1 or TRBD2 (5 bases each). V gave up 0 bases and J gave up 0 bases, with 10 bases separating them. Germline V gives CDR1 SGDLS, CDR2 YYNGEE. CDR3 length: 15 amino acids.

The chain joins TRBV16 to TRBJ2-3; 7 positions agree with TRBD1. Germline lookup yields CDR1 KGHSY and CDR2 FQNENV. V gave up 0 bases and J gave up 3 bases; unmatched junction bases: 6. This CDR3 spans 16 amino acids. This CDR3 is CASSQSDRVRTDTQYF. The CDR3 DNA reads as TGTGCCAGCAGCCAATCCGACAGGGTCAGGACAGATACGCAGTATTTT.

The gene calls are TRBV28 and TRBJ1-1; D not certain. Trimming left V 2 bases short and J 1 base short, with 11 bases between. This CDR3 spans 15 amino acids. CDR1 is MDHEN and CDR2 is SYDVKM in the germline V gene. The CDR3 nucleotides are TGTGCCAGCAGTTTAATAGTCAGAACGAACACTGAAGCTTTCTTT. Its translation is CASSLIVRTNTEAFF.

V and J are TRBV3-1 (or the pseudogene TRBV3-2) and TRBJ2-7, with 12 bases matching TRBD1. CDR1 is LGHDT and CDR2 is YNNKEL in the germline V gene (reference sequence). J was trimmed by 5 bases and V by 3 bases; bases with no gene match: 5. The CDR3 totals 15 residues. CDR3 nucleotide sequence: TGTGCCAGCAGCCAGGGGGACAGGGGGCTAAACGAGCAGTACTTC. It specifies CASSQGDRGLNEQYF.

The rearrangement links TRBV5-4 to TRBJ2-1, with 8 bases matching TRBD2. The ends lost 2 bases at V and 7 bases at J; junction bases unmatched: 2. This CDR3 is built from 13 residues. CDR1 SGHNT and CDR2 YYREEE come from the germline V gene (reference sequence). The CDR3 sequence is CASSLLAVNEQFF. In nucleotides, the CDR3 is TGTGCCAGCAGCTTACTAGCGGTAAATGAGCAGTTCTTC. Drawing the rest from reference TRBV5-4 and TRBJ2-1, the complete variable domain is ETGVTQSPTHLIKTRGQQVTLRCSSQSGHNTVSWYQQALGQGPQFIFQYYREEENGRGNFPPRFSGLQFPNYSSELNVNALELDDSALYLCASSLLAVNEQFFGPGTRLTVL.

This clone has only a few counts. The V and J genes are TRBV25-1 and TRBJ2-1; D is unclear. From germline, CDR1 is MGHDK and CDR2 SYGVNS. V lost 7 bases to trimming and J lost 6 bases, with 10 bases between them. The length of the CDR3 is 12 residues. The chain's CDR3 is CASTSSPNEQFF. The CDR3 DNA sequence: TGTGCCAGCACCTCTTCCCCCAATGAGCAGTTCTTC.

This rearrangement joins TRBV27 to TRBJ2-6; D possibly uses TRBD1 or TRBD2 (6 bases each). Germline V CDR1 and CDR2: MNHEY, SMNVEV (reference sequence). Trimming stripped 1 base from V and 0 bases from J, with 13 bases between. CDR3 length: 18 residues. CDR3 loop: CASSLFEGGSSGANVLTF. Written as DNA, the CDR3 is TGTGCCAGCAGTTTATTTGAGGGGGGCTCCTCTGGGGCCAACGTCCTGACTTTC.

J is TRBJ2-1 and V is TRBV12-5; D gene ambiguous. Trimming removed 3 bases from V and 5 bases from J, with 2 bases in between. Germline CDR1 reads LGHNT; CDR2 reads FRNRAP. The CDR3 totals 11 residues. The CDR3 DNA sequence: TGTGCTAGTGGTTTTAACAATGAGCAGTTCTTC. Translated: CASGFNNEQFF.

The chain carries TRBV3-1 (or the pseudogene TRBV3-2) and TRBJ1-5, with TRBD1 matching 7 bases. This CDR3 has 15 amino acids. Losses at the gene ends were 2 bases for V and 7 bases for J; bases not matched to a gene: 8. Germline assignment: CDR1 LGHDT and CDR2 YNNKEL (reference sequence). The CDR3 reads CASSQSTGEWQPQHF. The CDR3 DNA sequence: TGTGCCAGCAGCCAATCCACAGGGGAATGGCAGCCCCAGCATTTT.

The J gene is TRBJ2-7, the V gene TRBV27; 10 nucleotides match TRBD2. CDR3 length equals 13 residues. Germline lookup yields CDR1 MNHEY and CDR2 SMNVEV (reference sequence). The V gene end was trimmed by 6 bases and the J gene end by 4 bases; junction bases not matched to a gene: 3. CDR3: CASRPAGGYEQYF. In DNA form, the CDR3 reads TGTGCCAGCAGGCCAGCGGGGGGGTACGAGCAGTACTTC.

The CDR3 loop is CASSDTTLNTEAFF. CDR3 in DNA: TGTGCCAGCAGTGATACCACCTTGAACACTGAAGCTTTCTTT. The chain combines TRBV6-1 with TRBJ1-1; D is uncertain. V lost 3 bases and J 0 bases, leaving 8 bases between the germline ends. This CDR3 contains 14 residues. Germline lookup yields CDR1 MNHNS and CDR2 SASEGT.

V gene TRBV7-9 combines with J gene TRBJ2-7; weak D call: TRBD1 (6 bases). This CDR3 comprises 13 residues. Trimming stripped 5 bases from V and 3 bases from J, with 11 bases between. Germline-derived CDR1 and CDR2 are SEHNR and FQNEAQ (reference sequence). The CDR3 reads CASSGTGYYEQYF. CDR3 sequence (DNA): TGTGCCAGCAGCGGAACAGGGTACTACGAGCAGTACTTC.

This chain joins TRBV6-2 or TRBV6-3 and TRBJ2-1, with a tentative D call TRBD1 (6 bases). The CDR3 covers 16 residues. Trimming shortened V by 3 bases and J by 4 bases, and 16 bases separated the two germline ends. Germline lookup yields CDR1 MNHEY and CDR2 SVGEGT. The CDR3 DNA follows: TGTGCCAGCAGTTATCCTCCCAGGACAGTATACAATGAGCAGTTCTTC. As protein: CASSYPPRTVYNEQFF.

The V and J genes are TRBV5-1 and TRBJ1-1; 9 nucleotides match TRBD1. V was pared by 0 bases and J by 4 bases, with 7 bases of the junction left unmatched. This CDR3 spans 16 amino acids. Germline V gene sequence: CDR1 SGHRS, CDR2 YFSETQ. The CDR3 sequence is CASSLALQGAATEAFF. Here the CDR3 DNA reads TGCGCCAGCAGCTTGGCTCTACAGGGGGCAGCCACTGAAGCTTTCTTT.